This TCR beta chain originates from a study of cytomegalovirus exposure and HLA in healthy donors. PCR employed 60 Vbeta and 13 Jbeta primers. The table came from immunoSEQ multiplex PCR; TCRdb's copy has only in-frame clones and leaves some out. The sample includes around 170,000 clones, approximately 84% of them seen just once. Study-wide points: TCR beta chain V- and J-gene trimming was linked, in a later analysis, to a missense variant in DCLRE1C. Testing in vitro showed three CMV-associated chains specific for CMV antigens.

Germline V gives CDR1 MGHRA, CDR2 YSYEKL. The CDR3 contains 13 residues. The V end lost 3 bases, the J end lost 9 bases, and 14 bases lay between the germline ends. In regard to this clone: The antigen is undetermined.

The receptor's source is a woman aged 35 to 49 in good health and CMV-seropositive. J is TRBJ1-1 and V is TRBV4-1; D might be TRBD1 (5 bases). Sequenced: PBMCs. The CDR3 coding sequence is TGCGCCAGCAGCCAGTTGACAGCGCCCCAAGCTTTCTTT. The encoded protein is CASSQLTAPQAFF.